This TCR beta chain was found in a study of T-cell reconstitution after alpha-beta-depleted transplantation in children. Whole-study findings and limits: Newly made T cells mostly supplied T-cell counts and diversity one year after transplant.

In germline, CDR1 is MGHDK, CDR2 SYGVNS. V shed 5 bases and J 3 bases; nucleotides not matched to a gene: 9. The CDR3 length is 17 residues. The TCRbeta library incorporated unique molecular identifiers. TCRdb called the PCR reads again in MiXCR, with one record for every CDR3 protein. This table has about 300,000 distinct CDR3 sequences, roughly 7.8% appearing once. This clonotype was picked up many times. Its antigen is unknown. This chain connects TRBV25-1 to TRBJ2-3, with 12 bases lining up with TRBD2. The material sequenced was peripheral blood, taken 360 days after TCRalphabeta/CD19-depleted stem cell transplant. This clonotype was obtained from a female patient between 2 and 15 years old who had a stem cell transplant for Fanconi anemia, so the T cells may come from the graft donor. CDR3 sequence reads: CASSRSIGLAGTDTQYF. DNA for the CDR3: TGTGCCAGCAGTCGTTCGATCGGACTAGCGGGGACAGATACGCAGTATTTT.